The entry below describes one T cell receptor beta chain. Trimming pared 6 bases from V and 5 bases from J, leaving 13 bases between. CDR1 is ENHRY, CDR2 SYGVKD, per germline. This CDR3 is 14 amino acids long. The record originates from a study of blood T cell repertoires in COVID-19. Study-wide background: PBMCs, B-cell-depleted T cells, or T cells were the source of the cDNA or gDNA that made up the material.

Participants' own reports of clinical history determined their cohort assignment. Here immunoSEQ multiplex PCR was the method, and the copy in TCRdb shows in-frame clones only, minus some. The top ten clones hold 1.5% to 2% of a sample with under 500,000 clones, 87% of them seen once. The rearrangement links TRBV10-3 to TRBJ2-2; TRBD2 is a possible D gene (6 bases). The source is a woman aged 18-29 years with acute COVID-19. The material sequenced was PBMCs or T cells enriched from blood (not recorded which). The CDR3 coding sequence is TGTGCCATCAGCGGGAGTGAAGATACCGGGGAGCTGTTTTTT. It is translated as CAISGSEDTGELFF.